These 18 T cell receptor beta chains were sequenced from one sample in a study of blood T cell repertoires in COVID-19. The protocol was immunoSEQ multiplex PCR, while the TCRdb copy is restricted to in-frame clones and leaves out a portion. The repertoire consists of over 65,000 clones, with 80% occurring once and the leading ten covering about 11%. What was sequenced was peripheral blood. All receptors derive from a woman aged 40-49 years with active or convalescent COVID-19.

V gene TRBV5-1 combines with J gene TRBJ2-7, with D maybe TRBD2 (5 bases). CDR1 SGHRS and CDR2 YFSETQ come from the germline V gene. The CDR3 covers 15 residues. With 4 bases removed from V and 6 bases from J, the gap between germline ends came to 20 bases. CDR3 loop: CASSPTGVLGSEQYF. DNA for the CDR3: TGCGCCAGCAGCCCAACCGGGGTCCTTGGCTCCGAGCAGTACTTC.

This chain connects TRBV29-1 to TRBJ1-6, with unresolved D. Germline CDR1 reads SQVTM; CDR2 reads ANQGSEA. This CDR3 has 13 residues. Trimming shortened V by 4 bases and J by 4 bases, and 8 bases separated the two germline ends. CDR3 nucleotide sequence: TGCAGCGTTGCCGAGGGATATAATTCACCCCTCCACTTT. Translating gives CSVAEGYNSPLHF.

CDR3 amino acids: CASSFGTADSGNTIYF. CDR3 DNA sequence: TGTGCCAGCAGCTTCGGGACAGCGGACTCTGGAAACACCATATATTTT. The V gene is TRBV9, the J gene TRBJ1-3; 7 bases match TRBD1. CDR1 is SGDLS and CDR2 is YYNGEE in the germline V gene. Trimming removed 4 bases from V and 0 bases from J; junction bases left unmatched: 7. This CDR3 has 16 amino acids.

The rearrangement joins TRBV6-6 to TRBJ2-7, with 7 nucleotides matching TRBD1. This CDR3 has 12 residues. CDR1 and CDR2 from the germline V gene are MNHNY and SVGAGI (reference sequence). Losses at the gene ends were 5 bases for V and 5 bases for J; bases not matched to a gene: 3. The CDR3, as DNA: TGTGCCAGCAGTAGACAGGGTCACGAGCAGTACTTC. Protein: CASSRQGHEQYF.

The chain combines TRBV5-1 with TRBJ1-2, with D possibly TRBD1 on 5 matching bases. The CDR3 is 15 residues long. CDR1 and CDR2 (germline): SGHRS, YFSETQ. Trimming took 3 bases from V and 8 from J, leaving 20 bases between them. The CDR3 reads CASSWRDGAILGYTF. The DNA of the CDR3 is TGCGCCAGCAGCTGGAGGGACGGTGCTATCTTGGGCTACACCTTC.

The rearrangement links TRBV2 to TRBJ2-7; 7 positions match TRBD1. Germline assignment: CDR1 SNHLY and CDR2 FYNNEI. The CDR3 totals 14 residues. Trimming removed 4 bases from V and 4 bases from J; junction bases left unmatched: 7. The DNA of the CDR3 is TGTGCCAGCAGTGCTGGGACAGAAATTTACGAGCAGTACTTC. It specifies CASSAGTEIYEQYF.

CDR3 DNA sequence: TGTGCCAGCAGGGTTACAGGGAACTCCTATGGCTACACCTTC. It is translated as CASRVTGNSYGYTF. The chain uses TRBV28 and TRBJ1-2, with TRBD1 as a possible D gene (6 bases). The ends were cut back, 6 bases at V and 4 bases at J, with 15 bases in the middle. The CDR3 sequence is 14 residues long. Germline assignment: CDR1 MDHEN and CDR2 SYDVKM.

The chain is built from TRBV6-2 or TRBV6-3 and TRBJ1-4; D is unresolved. The CDR3 has 15 residues. CDR1 and CDR2 (germline): MNHEY, SVGEGT. V lost 5 bases and J lost 7, with 17 bases in between. As DNA, the CDR3 is TGTGCCAGCAGTACCACAACAGCTTCGGCTGAAAAACTGTTTTTT. Protein product: CASSTTTASAEKLFF.

The chain recombines TRBV3-1 (or the pseudogene TRBV3-2) with TRBJ1-1; 8 nucleotides align to TRBD1. This CDR3 has 17 residues. Looked up from germline, CDR1 is LGHDT and CDR2 is YNNKEL (reference sequence). With 2 bases clipped from V and 3 bases from J, the junction kept 11 bases outside the gene matches. The CDR3 DNA follows: TGTGCCAGCAGCCAATGGATCCGGGACAGGTTTTACACTGAAGCTTTCTTT. Translating gives CASSQWIRDRFYTEAFF.

This CDR3 reads CASTRTGRVNTEAFF. For the CDR3, the DNA is TGTGCCAGCACCCGGACAGGGAGAGTGAACACTGAAGCTTTCTTT. The genes are TRBV27 and TRBJ1-1; 8 bases fit TRBD1. CDR3 length: 15 residues. J gave up 0 bases and V 7 bases, and 7 bases lay outside the gene matches. CDR1 MNHEY and CDR2 SMNVEV come from the germline V gene (reference sequence).

The chain is built from TRBV6-5 and TRBJ2-5, with D perhaps matching TRBD1 (6 bases). This CDR3 spans 15 amino acids. The germline gives CDR1 MNHEY, CDR2 SVGAGI. Trimming left V 2 bases short and J 5 bases short, with 15 bases between. The CDR3 DNA follows: TGTGCCAGCAGTTACGGGGCAGGGGTGGTGGAGACCCAGTACTTC. It codes for CASSYGAGVVETQYF.

V and J are TRBV6-2 or TRBV6-3 and TRBJ1-2; D unclear. Germline CDR1 and CDR2: MNHEY and SVGEGT. Trimming pared 2 bases from V and 6 bases from J, leaving 10 bases between. The length of the CDR3 is 13 residues. DNA of the CDR3: TGTGCCAGCAGTTACCGACTGGAGAATGGCTACACCTTC. This translates into CASSYRLENGYTF.

The V call is TRBV7-8, the J call TRBJ1-4, with D perhaps matching TRBD1 (5 bases). The CDR3 consists of 14 residues. Germline V lookup: CDR1 SGHVS, CDR2 FQNEAQ. V was clipped by 2 bases and J by 8 bases, with 12 bases between them. This CDR3 reads CASSLNTGGEKLFF. In nucleotides, the CDR3 is TGTGCCAGCAGCTTAAATACAGGCGGCGAAAAACTGTTTTTT.

The V call is TRBV7-9, the J call TRBJ2-5, with TRBD2 matching 7 bases. The germline V gene has CDR1 SEHNR and CDR2 FQNEAQ (reference sequence). The ends lost 5 bases at V and 4 bases at J; junction bases unmatched: 10. The CDR3 is made up of 15 amino acids. The CDR3 sequence is CASSRGRGFVETQYF. CDR3 DNA: TGTGCCAGCAGCCGTGGGCGGGGGTTTGTAGAGACCCAGTACTTC.

The chain joins TRBV10-3 to TRBJ1-2; D might be TRBD1 (6 bases). The ends were cut back, 11 bases at V and 8 bases at J, with 24 bases in the middle. This CDR3 comprises 14 residues. Per germline, CDR1 ENHRY and CDR2 SYGVKD. CDR3 in amino acids: CAALQDSSGQGYTF. The CDR3 DNA reads as TGTGCCGCCCTTCAGGACAGCTCCGGGCAAGGCTACACCTTC.

This clone was counted between two and nine times. CDR3: CSASPTSGGSYEQYF. CDR3 DNA: TGCAGTGCTAGTCCCACTAGCGGGGGCTCCTACGAGCAGTACTTC. The gene calls are TRBV20-1 and TRBJ2-7; 11 bases fit TRBD2. CDR1 DFQATT and CDR2 SNEGSKA come from the germline V gene (reference sequence). The V gene end was trimmed by 3 bases and the J gene end by 0 bases; junction bases not matched to a gene: 4. The CDR3 is 15 residues long.

The sample holds a few counts of this clone. The chain has TRBV27 and TRBJ2-3; 12 bases are a match to TRBD1. Germline-derived CDR1 and CDR2 are MNHEY and SMNVEV (reference sequence). This CDR3 comprises 18 residues. J was trimmed by 2 bases and V by 5 bases; bases with no gene match: 11. The CDR3 reads CASSPPPGTGGPTDTQYF. The CDR3 nucleotides read TGTGCCAGCAGTCCTCCCCCCGGGACAGGGGGCCCCACAGATACGCAGTATTTT.

The V call is TRBV18, the J call TRBJ2-7, with D possibly TRBD2 on 6 matching bases. The V end was cut by 3 bases, the J end by 4 bases, with 16 bases between. CDR1 is KGHSH, CDR2 LQKENI, per germline. The CDR3 runs to 15 residues. This CDR3 is CASSPLTRAGYEQYF. DNA of the CDR3: TGTGCCAGCTCACCCCTCACCAGGGCGGGGTACGAGCAGTACTTC.